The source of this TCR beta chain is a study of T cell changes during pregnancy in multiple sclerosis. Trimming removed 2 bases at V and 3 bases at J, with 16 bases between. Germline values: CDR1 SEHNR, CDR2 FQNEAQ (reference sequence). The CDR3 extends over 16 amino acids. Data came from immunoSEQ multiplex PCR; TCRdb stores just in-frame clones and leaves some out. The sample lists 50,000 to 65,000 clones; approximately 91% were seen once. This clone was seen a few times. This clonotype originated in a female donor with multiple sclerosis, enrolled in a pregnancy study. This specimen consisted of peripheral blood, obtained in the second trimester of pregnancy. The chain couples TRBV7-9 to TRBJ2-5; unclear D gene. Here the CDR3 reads CASSLLLLRRKETQYF. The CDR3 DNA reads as TGTGCCAGCAGCTTATTGCTTCTACGGCGGAAAGAGACCCAGTACTTC.